Presented here are 24 T cell receptor beta chains from one specimen sequenced in a study of OX40 agonist ivuxolimab in advanced cancers. Data came from immunoSEQ multiplex PCR; TCRdb stores just in-frame clones and leaves some out. Of 90,000 to 120,000 clones in the sample, less than 95% were seen once. Source: CD4+ or CD8+ T cells sorted from blood, taken in a trial of the OX40 agonist ivuxolimab. These receptors originate from an adult with an advanced solid tumor such as melanoma, head and neck, liver or kidney cancer.

This clone was detected once. The rearrangement uses TRBV5-1 and TRBJ2-1; 16 bases match TRBD2. Trimming cost V 3 bases and J 9 bases; bases outside gene matches: 3. This CDR3 has 15 residues. The germline CDR1 and CDR2 sequences are SGHRS and YFSETQ. CDR3 nucleotide sequence: TGCGCCAGCAGCTCCGGGACTAGCGGGAGGGCTGAGCAGTTCTTC. Translating gives CASSSGTSGRAEQFF.

V is TRBV10-3 and J is TRBJ2-1; 9 nucleotides align to TRBD2. The junction had 5 bases not matched to a gene; V was cut back by 4 bases and J by 7 bases. Germline V gene sequence: CDR1 ENHRY, CDR2 SYGVKD. This CDR3 region has 14 residues. CDR3 loop: CAISGREGQNEQFF. CDR3 coding DNA: TGTGCCATCAGTGGGCGGGAGGGCCAGAATGAGCAGTTCTTC.

This chain uses TRBV2 with TRBJ1-2; 10 bases are a match to TRBD1. The CDR3 contains 14 residues. V lost 9 bases and J lost 8; bases outside the gene matches: 12. Germline loops: CDR1 SNHLY, CDR2 FYNNEI. CDR3 in amino acids: CASPPGQGSNGYTF. The CDR3 DNA reads TGTGCCAGTCCACCGGGACAGGGGTCGAACGGCTACACCTTC.

This clone appeared a single time. This sequence joins TRBV5-6 and TRBJ2-3; no definite D call. CDR3 size: 11 residues. Trimming left V 5 bases short and J 2 bases short, with 3 bases between. Germline values: CDR1 SGHDT, CDR2 YYEEEE. CDR3 nucleotides: TGTGCCAGCAGTATCACAGATACGCAGTATTTT. Amino acid sequence: CASSITDTQYF.

The chain uses TRBV9 and TRBJ2-7, with D perhaps TRBD1 or TRBD2 (5 bases each). V lost 4 bases, J lost 7 bases, and 21 bases lay in between. CDR3 length: 15 amino acids. Germline CDR1 SGDLS, CDR2 YYNGEE. The CDR3, as DNA: TGTGCCAGCAGCCAGGCCGGGACCGTCAACGGGGAGCAGTACTTC. Its translation: CASSQAGTVNGEQYF. The whole variable domain, filled in from reference TRBV9 and TRBJ2-7, reads DSGVTQTPKHLITATGQRVTLRCSPRSGDLSVYWYQQSLDQGLQFLIQYYNGEERAKGNILERFSAQQFPDLHSELNLSSLELGDSALYFCASSQAGTVNGEQYFGPGTRLTVT.

The rearrangement uses TRBV19 and TRBJ1-2; a possible D gene is TRBD1 (5 bases). The V end lost 10 bases, the J end lost 0 bases, and 18 bases lay between the germline ends. Germline V lookup: CDR1 LNHDA, CDR2 SQIVND (reference sequence). CDR3 size: 15 residues. CDR3 nucleotide sequence: TGTGCCACCAACCCGACACGGGACCCTAACTATGGCTACACCTTC. Translated: CATNPTRDPNYGYTF.

This chain uses TRBV28 with TRBJ2-7; D is unclear. This CDR3 has 13 amino acids. V lost 7 bases to trimming and J lost 2 bases, with 12 bases between them. Germline assignment: CDR1 MDHEN and CDR2 SYDVKM. The CDR3 loop is CASIDFRTYEQYF. DNA for the CDR3: TGTGCCAGCATCGATTTCAGGACCTACGAGCAGTACTTC.

The V gene is TRBV10-3, the J gene TRBJ2-7; 9 bases align to TRBD2. The CDR3 extends over 16 amino acids. Germline V gene lookup returns CDR1 ENHRY and CDR2 SYGVKD. The junction had 8 bases not matched to a gene; V was cut back by 0 bases and J by 5 bases. For the CDR3, the DNA is TGTGCCATCAGTGAGTCGAGGGGTAGCGGGAGCAACGAGCAGTACTTC. It is translated as CAISESRGSGSNEQYF.

The rearrangement uses TRBV18 and TRBJ1-2, with D tentatively TRBD1 (5 bases). Germline V lookup: CDR1 KGHSH, CDR2 LQKENI. This CDR3 contains 14 residues. V lost 5 bases to trimming and J lost 8 bases, with 18 bases between them. Here the CDR3 DNA reads TGTGCCAGCTCATCGTTGGGCAGGGTAAACGGCTACACCTTC. Translated, it gives CASSSLGRVNGYTF.

There are a few counts of this clone. The gene calls are TRBV7-3 and TRBJ1-3; D call uncertain. The ends were cut back, 2 bases at V and 2 bases at J, with 7 bases in the middle. The CDR3 has 14 amino acids. Looked up from germline, CDR1 is SGHTA and CDR2 is FQGTGA. Here the CDR3 reads CASSLGGPGNTIYF. The CDR3 bases are TGTGCCAGCAGCTTAGGAGGGCCTGGAAACACCATATATTTT.

J is TRBJ2-1 and V is TRBV19; 7 bases agree with TRBD1. This CDR3 has 16 amino acids. The V and J ends lost 7 bases and 8 bases, in that order; junction bases with no gene match: 17. CDR1 LNHDA and CDR2 SQIVND come from the germline V gene (reference sequence). CDR3 residues: CASTGVGQSPRDEQFF. The CDR3, as DNA: TGTGCCAGTACTGGGGTGGGACAGAGCCCTAGGGATGAGCAGTTCTTC.

A word on this clone: At the DNA level, this CDR3 is encoded by other sequences in the same sample as well. The V gene is TRBV5-1, the J gene TRBJ2-7; the match to TRBD1 covers 10 bases. The CDR3 consists of 14 residues. V lost 0 bases and J lost 3; bases outside the gene matches: 0. CDR1 and CDR2 from the germline V gene are SGHRS and YFSETQ. The CDR3 sequence is CASSLGTGGYEQYF. CDR3 coding DNA: TGCGCCAGCAGCTTGGGGACAGGGGGCTACGAGCAGTACTTC.

This clone has a single count. V gene TRBV27 combines with J gene TRBJ2-1; TRBD2 matches 8 bases. Germline CDR1 and CDR2: MNHEY and SMNVEV (reference sequence). This CDR3 spans 13 amino acids. Trimming removed 5 bases from V and 4 bases from J; junction bases left unmatched: 1. For the CDR3, the DNA is TGTGCCAGCAGTGGGACTAGTTACAATGAGCAGTTCTTC. This sequence encodes CASSGTSYNEQFF.

Only one count was recorded for this clone. The CDR3, as DNA: TGTGCCAGCAGAAACCAGAGAGGGGCCGACGAGCAGTACTTC. As protein: CASRNQRGADEQYF. The chain uses TRBV7-2 and TRBJ2-7; D may correspond to TRBD1 or TRBD2 (5 bases each). The CDR3 has 14 amino acids. Trimming cost V 6 bases and J 5 bases, with 17 bases left between them. Germline CDR1 and CDR2: SGHTA and FQGNSA.

The sample holds one count of this clone. This chain joins TRBV6-6 and TRBJ1-1; perhaps TRBD1 as D (5 bases). Trimming removed 8 bases from V and 5 bases from J, with 18 bases in between. Germline V CDR1 and CDR2: MNHNY, SVGAGI (reference sequence). The CDR3 covers 14 residues. The CDR3 loop is CASLIRAVGTEAFF. The CDR3 nucleotides are TGTGCCAGCCTAATCAGGGCGGTAGGGACTGAAGCTTTCTTT.

This clone was observed once. DNA of the CDR3: TGTGCCAGCACGACTAGCGGGATCGCGGCAGATACGCAGTATTTT. Translation gives CASTTSGIAADTQYF. This sequence joins TRBV28 and TRBJ2-3, with 11 bases aligning to TRBD2. Germline loops: CDR1 MDHEN, CDR2 SYDVKM. This CDR3 is built from 15 residues. Germline trimming cut 7 bases from V and 4 bases from J; bases unmatched to any gene: 7.

The chain couples TRBV19 to TRBJ1-3, with a tentative D call TRBD1 (5 bases). The CDR3 spans 15 residues. Germline V gene lookup returns CDR1 LNHDA and CDR2 SQIVND (reference sequence). Trimming stripped 9 bases from V and 2 bases from J, with 17 bases between. This CDR3 reads CASRLRWDAGNTIYF. The CDR3 region has the DNA TGTGCCAGCCGTCTGCGGTGGGACGCTGGAAACACCATATATTTT.

The V gene is TRBV11-1, the J gene TRBJ2-4, with 9 bases identical to TRBD1. The CDR3 has 16 residues. Trimming removed 4 bases from V and 0 bases from J; junction bases left unmatched: 4. Germline V gene data show CDR1 as SGHAT and CDR2 as FQDESV (reference sequence). This CDR3 reads CASSSGTGIAKNIQYF. The CDR3 DNA sequence: TGTGCCAGCAGCTCCGGGACAGGGATAGCCAAAAACATTCAGTACTTC.

The CDR3 loop is CASSVTQSPYEQYF. The CDR3 DNA sequence: TGTGCCAGCAGCGTAACACAGAGCCCCTACGAGCAGTACTTC. The chain carries TRBV9 and TRBJ2-7; D is undetermined. V was clipped by 1 base and J by 2 bases, with 10 bases between them. The CDR3 is made up of 14 amino acids. Germline V gives CDR1 SGDLS, CDR2 YYNGEE.

The chain links TRBV7-3 to TRBJ2-5; 15 bases fit TRBD2. From germline, CDR1 is SGHTA and CDR2 FQGTGA. V lost 5 bases to trimming and J lost 11 bases; unmatched junction nucleotides: 6. This CDR3 has 14 amino acids. CDR3 in amino acids: CASSQSGTSGRQYF. The CDR3 DNA is TGTGCCAGCAGCCAAAGCGGGACTAGCGGGAGGCAGTACTTC.

V usage is TRBV10-3 and J usage is TRBJ2-7, with D maybe TRBD1 (5 bases). V gave up 0 bases and J gave up 6 bases, with 18 bases separating them. The CDR3 contains 16 residues. CDR1 and CDR2 from the germline V gene are ENHRY and SYGVKD. CDR3 DNA sequence: TGTGCCATCAGTGAGTCGAAGGGGATTCGGTATAGCGAGCAGTACTTC. It yields the protein CAISESKGIRYSEQYF.

The J gene is TRBJ2-2, the V gene TRBV5-1; D is uncertain. The germline V gene encodes CDR1 SGHRS and CDR2 YFSETQ. Trimming cost V 4 bases and J 2 bases, with 15 bases left between them. The CDR3 sequence is 16 residues long. CDR3 in DNA: TGCGCCAGCAGCAGCAGCCCCCAGGCTAACACCGGGGAGCTGTTTTTT. Its translation is CASSSSPQANTGELFF.

The genes are TRBV11-1 and TRBJ2-5; D is undetermined. V was pared by 7 bases and J by 1 base, with 22 bases between. Per the germline V gene, CDR1 is SGHAT and CDR2 is FQDESV (reference sequence). The CDR3 sequence is 17 residues long. The CDR3 DNA is TGTGCCAGCACCAGCACAGCACGCTCTACCGTCCAAGAGACCCAGTACTTC. Protein product: CASTSTARSTVQETQYF.

The V and J genes are TRBV7-2 and TRBJ1-2, with D possibly TRBD1 on 6 matching bases. The germline V gene has CDR1 SGHTA and CDR2 FQGNSA. This CDR3 contains 14 residues. V was clipped by 1 base and J by 7 bases, with 13 bases between them. As DNA, the CDR3 is TGTGCCAGCAGCTTAGTGAGGGGGGCAAGTGGCTACACCTTC. Amino acids: CASSLVRGASGYTF.